These 13 T cell receptor beta chains were all obtained from the same sample, sequenced in a study of T cells in Graves' hyperthyroidism and ophthalmopathy. TCR beta CDR3 sequences were amplified from RNA transcripts. The HTBI primer set served for first-round RT-PCR of the TCR CDR3. TCRdb called the multiplex PCR reads again in MiXCR, with one record for every CDR3 protein. The data show 600,000 to 800,000 distinct CDR3 sequences, about a third seen once. Sequencing input: blood. These receptors originate from a middle-aged woman with Graves' hyperthyroidism.

Here the CDR3 reads CAISETTRAELFF. CDR3 sequence (DNA): TGTGCCATCAGTGAGACGACCAGGGCGGAACTGTTTTTT. The chain carries TRBV10-3 and TRBJ1-4, with D tentatively TRBD1 (5 bases). V lost 2 bases to trimming and J lost 12 bases, with 13 bases between them. CDR3 length: 13 amino acids. Germline loops: CDR1 ENHRY, CDR2 SYGVKD.

To note about this clonotype: One junction end does not reproduce the germline sequence, and a read error may be involved. V is TRBV2 and J is TRBJ2-7; D is unresolved. This CDR3 is 11 amino acids long. Per the germline V gene, CDR1 is SNHLY and CDR2 is FYNNEI. The CDR3 DNA follows: TGTGCCAGCAGTCTGGGGTACGAGCAGTGCTTC. This encodes CASSLGYEQCF.

Ten or more counts support this clonotype. The V gene is TRBV7-9, the J gene TRBJ1-1; TRBD1 agrees at 9 bases. Germline V gene sequence: CDR1 SEHNR, CDR2 FQNEAQ (reference sequence). CDR3 length equals 15 residues. V dropped 5 bases and J dropped 5; count of bases not matched to a gene: 9. DNA for the CDR3: TGTGCCAGCAGCCTCCCGGGACAGGGCCGTACTGAAGCTTTCTTT. Residues: CASSLPGQGRTEAFF. The complete variable domain, with remaining parts taken from reference TRBV7-9 and TRBJ1-1, reads DTGVSQNPRHKITKRGQNVTFRCDPISEHNRLYWYRQTLGQGPEFLTYFQNEAQLEKSRLLSDRFSAERPKGSFSTLEIQRTEQGDSAMYLCASSLPGQGRTEAFFGQGTRLTVV.

The chain uses TRBV2 and TRBJ1-3; D gene ambiguous. The germline V and J ends were trimmed by 6 bases and 4 bases, with 7 bases remaining between them. Germline assignment: CDR1 SNHLY and CDR2 FYNNEI. The CDR3 loop spans 12 amino acids. The CDR3 DNA follows: TGTGCCAGCAGGAATAAAGGAAACACCATATATTTT. It is translated as CASRNKGNTIYF.

The chain joins TRBV29-1 to TRBJ1-1, with a possible D match to TRBD1 (6 bases). This CDR3 is 12 amino acids long. V lost 7 bases, J lost 7 bases, and 16 bases lay in between. Germline CDR1 reads SQVTM; CDR2 reads ANQGSEA. The CDR3 spells CSAGEGGGEAFF. The CDR3 DNA reads as TGCAGCGCCGGAGAGGGGGGGGGTGAAGCTTTCTTT.

The chain couples TRBV12-3 or TRBV12-4 to TRBJ2-7; D call uncertain. The length of the CDR3 is 12 residues. The V and J ends lost 3 bases and 3 bases respectively, with 6 bases between them. The CDR3 sequence is CASSFDHYEQYF. As DNA, the CDR3 is TGTGCCAGCAGTTTTGATCACTACGAGCAGTACTTC.

This clonotype was recorded many times. The V and J genes are TRBV12-3 or TRBV12-4 and TRBJ1-6; 7 bases line up with TRBD1. After removal of 3 bases from V and 6 bases from J, the junction contained 2 bases not matched to a gene. CDR3 length: 14 amino acids. DNA for the CDR3: TGTGCCAGCAGTTTGCAGGGGGGTAATTCACCCCTCCACTTT. Amino acids: CASSLQGGNSPLHF.

This chain connects TRBV12-3 or TRBV12-4 to TRBJ2-3; D call uncertain. Trimming took 3 bases from V and 3 from J, leaving 10 bases between them. This CDR3 spans 14 amino acids. This chain's CDR3 is CASSFRPRTDTQYF. The DNA of the CDR3 is TGTGCCAGCAGTTTTAGGCCGCGGACAGATACGCAGTATTTT.

This clonotype has at least ten counts. The rearrangement links TRBV12-3 or TRBV12-4 to TRBJ1-1; D gene unclear. This CDR3 has 11 residues. V was cut by 7 bases and J by 11 bases, with 14 bases left in between. For the CDR3, the DNA is TGTGCCAGCACCCAGGACCGCCCTGCTTTCTTT. Encoded protein: CASTQDRPAFF.

This clonotype was counted many times. V and J are TRBV7-8 and TRBJ1-1; D is ambiguous. CDR3 size: 12 residues. Trimming removed 1 base at V and 11 bases at J, with 11 bases between. Germline loops: CDR1 SGHVS, CDR2 FQNEAQ. CDR3 coding DNA: TGTGCCAGCAGCTTAGGGCGTGGTTGGGCTTTCTTT. Translated: CASSLGRGWAFF. The entire variable domain, with the rest obtained from reference TRBV7-8 and TRBJ1-1, is as follows: GAGVSQSPRYKVAKRGQDVALRCDPISGHVSLFWYQQALGQGPEFLTYFQNEAQLDKSGLPSDRFFAERPEGSVSTLKIQRTQQEDSAVYLCASSLGRGWAFFGQGTRLTVV.

V is TRBV7-9 and J is TRBJ2-7, with D hard to call. Germline lookup yields CDR1 SEHNR and CDR2 FQNEAQ (reference sequence). V lost 7 bases, J lost 3 bases, and 19 bases lay in between. The CDR3 is 15 residues long. CDR3: CASTPQLNGYYEQYF. CDR3 in DNA: TGTGCCAGCACCCCCCAGTTAAATGGCTACTACGAGCAGTACTTC.

This clonotype was counted many times. This sequence joins TRBV2 and TRBJ1-2; D is ambiguous. Between the trimmed V and J ends, which lost 2 bases and 4 bases, there was a span of 5 bases. This CDR3 comprises 12 residues. Germline CDR1 SNHLY, CDR2 FYNNEI. The CDR3 DNA reads as TGTGCCAGCAGTGAACACAGCTATGGCTACACCTTC. This codes for CASSEHSYGYTF.

V is TRBV2 and J is TRBJ1-1, with D maybe TRBD1 (5 bases). The ends were cut back, 4 bases at V and 3 bases at J, with 21 bases in the middle. The length of the CDR3 is 17 residues. Germline loops: CDR1 SNHLY, CDR2 FYNNEI. In DNA, the CDR3 is TGTGCCAGCAGTGCTTCCGTCCCGGGGTCGGGGCACACTGAAGCTTTCTTT. It encodes CASSASVPGSGHTEAFF.